The sequence of this T cell receptor beta chain was determined in a study of T cells after posttransplantation cyclophosphamide. The study, taken as a whole, reports: After PTCy, TRB diversity resembled that of CNI/methotrexate controls. Blood and skin or GI T cell repertoires showed limited TRB overlap.

Germline loops: CDR1 SGHDT, CDR2 YYEEEE. The length of the CDR3 is 15 residues. The trim removed 3 bases at V and 1 base at J, leaving 6 bases unmatched. Method: immunoSEQ multiplex PCR; TCRdb's copy keeps in-frame clones and lacks some. The table includes more than 6,500 clones, about 91% detected once. A marrow graft followed busulfan-fludarabine conditioning, with cyclophosphamide on days +3 and +4. As for this clone: Its antigen is currently unknown.

Sample: PBMCs, taken 1404 days after allogeneic stem cell transplant with posttransplant cyclophosphamide. The origin of this receptor is a female patient aged 50-59 years who received an allogeneic stem cell transplant from a related donor, was CMV-positive, and had no GVHD. Some T cells may originate from the graft donor. The chain carries TRBV5-6 and TRBJ1-1, with TRBD1 identical over 7 bases. The CDR3 DNA is TGTGCCAGCAGCTCCCCCGGGACAGCGAACACTGAAGCTTTCTTT. This translates into CASSSPGTANTEAFF.